The rows below give T cell receptor beta chains drawn from one sample of a study of Ad26.COV2.S vaccination and SARS-CoV-2 variants. The assay was immunoSEQ multiplex PCR, and TCRdb's table has in-frame clones only and misses some. The table lists 350,000 to 500,000 clones, about 90% of them singletons. The material was peripheral blood, obtained in a trial of Ad26.COV2.S vaccine versus placebo. These receptors all come from a person between 18 and 65 years old who received the Ad26.COV2.S COVID-19 vaccine or a placebo. The CDR3 runs from the conserved cysteine through the conserved F or W. A D gene is named only where the DNA matches it firmly. Only part of the rows carry a size: once, few, many, or a class if the clone is expanded.

abundance: -
len: 14
j_gene: TRBJ1-4
v_gene: TRBV5-1
d_gene: -
CDR3nt: TGCGCCAGCAGCCCAGGGGCAACTAATGAAAAACTGTTTTTT
CDR3aa: CASSPGATNEKLFF

abundance: -
len: 13
j_gene: TRBJ2-5
v_gene: TRBV18
d_gene: -
CDR3nt: TGTGCCAGCTCACCAAGTTCCAGTGAGACCCAGTACTTC
CDR3aa: CASSPSSSETQYF

abundance: once
len: 13
j_gene: TRBJ1-1
v_gene: TRBV18
d_gene: -
CDR3nt: TGTGCCAGCTCACAGGGACAGAACACTGAAGCTTTCTTT
CDR3aa: CASSQGQNTEAFF

abundance: -
len: 15
j_gene: TRBJ1-4
v_gene: TRBV9
d_gene: -
CDR3nt: TGTGCCAGCAGCGACAGACAGAGTTCTAATGAAAAACTGTTTTTT
CDR3aa: CASSDRQSSNEKLFF

abundance: -
len: 17
j_gene: TRBJ1-1
v_gene: TRBV28
d_gene: TRBD1
CDR3nt: TGTGCCAGCACCTCTCCCCGACAGGGCTTCATGAACACTGAAGCTTTCTTT
CDR3aa: CASTSPRQGFMNTEAFF

abundance: -
len: 13
j_gene: TRBJ1-2
v_gene: TRBV6-1
d_gene: TRBD1
CDR3nt: TGTGCCAGCAGTGGACAGGGGGCAGGGGGCTACACCTTC
CDR3aa: CASSGQGAGGYTF

abundance: -
len: 12
j_gene: TRBJ1-2
v_gene: TRBV19
d_gene: -
CDR3nt: TGTGCCAGTATCTCGACGGGATATGGCTACACCTTC
CDR3aa: CASISTGYGYTF

abundance: -
len: 17
j_gene: TRBJ2-3
v_gene: TRBV5-1
d_gene: -
CDR3nt: TGCGCCAGCAGCTTGGATGGCAGGGGCTTTAGCACAGATACGCAGTATTTT
CDR3aa: CASSLDGRGFSTDTQYF

abundance: -
len: 18
j_gene: TRBJ2-3
v_gene: TRBV27
d_gene: TRBD2
CDR3nt: TGTGCCAGCAGTTTACAAACCCCAGCGGGAGGAGGGACAGATACGCAGTATTTT
CDR3aa: CASSLQTPAGGGTDTQYF

abundance: -
len: 12
j_gene: TRBJ2-1
v_gene: TRBV20-1
d_gene: -
CDR3nt: TGCAGTGCTAGTCCTGGGTTCAATGAGCAGTTCTTC
CDR3aa: CSASPGFNEQFF

abundance: many
len: 15
j_gene: TRBJ1-6
v_gene: TRBV5-1
d_gene: -
CDR3nt: TGCGCCAGCAGCTTGGCCGGGGGAGAGAATTCACCCCTCCACTTT
CDR3aa: CASSLAGGENSPLHF

abundance: -
len: 15
j_gene: TRBJ2-5
v_gene: TRBV12-5
d_gene: -
CDR3nt: TGTGCTAGTGGTTTGGGCCGGGATGGAGAGGAGACCCAGTACTTC
CDR3aa: CASGLGRDGEETQYF

abundance: -
len: 17
j_gene: TRBJ2-1
v_gene: TRBV15
d_gene: -
CDR3nt: TGTGCCACCAGCAGAGATATCAGCGTGGCAGAAGACAATGAGCAGTTCTTC
CDR3aa: CATSRDISVAEDNEQFF

abundance: -
len: 14
j_gene: TRBJ2-7
v_gene: TRBV7-9
d_gene: -
CDR3nt: TGTGCCAGCAGCCCCGGACCCCTATCCTACGAGCAGTACTTC
CDR3aa: CASSPGPLSYEQYF

abundance: -
len: 13
j_gene: TRBJ2-1
v_gene: TRBV7-2
d_gene: -
CDR3nt: TGTGCCAGCGGGCCCAGCTCCTACAATGAGCAGTTCTTC
CDR3aa: CASGPSSYNEQFF

abundance: -
len: 20
j_gene: TRBJ2-1
v_gene: TRBV4-2
d_gene: TRBD2
CDR3nt: TGTGCCAGCAGCCAAGATAGGGGGATGGTGGGGACTAGCGAATACAATGAGCAGTTCTTC
CDR3aa: CASSQDRGMVGTSEYNEQFF

abundance: -
len: 15
j_gene: TRBJ2-1
v_gene: TRBV18
d_gene: TRBD2
CDR3nt: TGTGCCAGCTCACCGTTCCAGGGACTAGGCGATGAGCAGTTCTTC
CDR3aa: CASSPFQGLGDEQFF

abundance: -
len: 17
j_gene: TRBJ2-3
v_gene: TRBV21-1
d_gene: -
CDR3nt: TGTGCCAGGGGCAAGTTTAGCGGGCCTGTATGCACAGATACGCAGTATTTT
CDR3aa: CARGKFSGPVCTDTQYF

abundance: -
len: 13
j_gene: TRBJ2-1
v_gene: TRBV18
d_gene: TRBD2
CDR3nt: TGTGCCAGCTCAATAGAGGCGGGAGAAGAGCAGTTCTTC
CDR3aa: CASSIEAGEEQFF

abundance: -
len: 17
j_gene: TRBJ2-7
v_gene: TRBV21-1
d_gene: -
CDR3nt: TGTGCCAGCAGCAAACCCGGCAGCTGGAAGGTGCCCTACGAGCAGTACTTC
CDR3aa: CASSKPGSWKVPYEQYF

abundance: -
len: 15
j_gene: TRBJ2-3
v_gene: TRBV9
d_gene: TRBD2
CDR3nt: TGTGCCAGCAGTGCGAAACTAGCGGGACCAGATACGCAGTATTTT
CDR3aa: CASSAKLAGPDTQYF

abundance: -
len: 14
j_gene: TRBJ2-7
v_gene: TRBV5-1
d_gene: -
CDR3nt: TGCGCCAGCAGCTTGGGGCAGGCCCGAGCGGAGCAGTACTTC
CDR3aa: CASSLGQARAEQYF

abundance: -
len: 11
j_gene: TRBJ2-1
v_gene: TRBV7-2
d_gene: -
CDR3nt: TGTGCCAGCAGGGACCAGAATGAGCAGTTCTTC
CDR3aa: CASRDQNEQFF

abundance: -
len: 15
j_gene: TRBJ2-7
v_gene: TRBV5-5
d_gene: -
CDR3nt: TGTGCCAGCAGCCCTGACCCTTCAAGGGGCTACGAGCAGTACTTC
CDR3aa: CASSPDPSRGYEQYF

abundance: -
len: 19
j_gene: TRBJ2-1
v_gene: TRBV16
d_gene: TRBD2
CDR3nt: TGTGCCAGCAGCCAGCTAAGATCGACTAGCGGGAGAAATGGAAATGAGCAGTTCTTC
CDR3aa: CASSQLRSTSGRNGNEQFF

abundance: -
len: 14
j_gene: TRBJ1-1
v_gene: TRBV6-2/TRBV6-3
d_gene: -
CDR3nt: TGTGCCAGCAGTCTGGGGACACCGAACACTGAAGCTTTCTTT
CDR3aa: CASSLGTPNTEAFF

abundance: -
len: 16
j_gene: TRBJ2-5
v_gene: TRBV9
d_gene: TRBD1
CDR3nt: TGTGCCAGCAGCGTAGGGGCCGGGACAGTCCAAGAGACCCAGTACTTC
CDR3aa: CASSVGAGTVQETQYF

abundance: few
len: 13
j_gene: TRBJ1-1
v_gene: TRBV28
d_gene: -
CDR3nt: TGTGCCAGCGTCTCAGGGACTCGGACTGAAGCTTTCTTT
CDR3aa: CASVSGTRTEAFF

abundance: -
len: 15
j_gene: TRBJ1-5
v_gene: TRBV28
d_gene: -
CDR3nt: TGTGCCAGCAACAGTTTACTTGGGGTTATTCAGCCCCAGCATTTT
CDR3aa: CASNSLLGVIQPQHF

abundance: once
len: 14
j_gene: TRBJ1-1
v_gene: TRBV5-1
d_gene: -
CDR3nt: TGCGCCAGCAGCTTGGGAGACGTGAACACTGAAGCTTTCTTT
CDR3aa: CASSLGDVNTEAFF

abundance: -
len: 14
j_gene: TRBJ2-7
v_gene: TRBV19
d_gene: TRBD2
CDR3nt: TGTGCCAGTAGTATATTCGGGGGGACCTACGAGCAGTACTTC
CDR3aa: CASSIFGGTYEQYF

abundance: -
len: 13
j_gene: TRBJ2-7
v_gene: TRBV6-5
d_gene: -
CDR3nt: TGTGCCAGCAAGGACTCCCCCGGGATCAAGCAGTACTTC
CDR3aa: CASKDSPGIKQYF

abundance: -
len: 16
j_gene: TRBJ2-3
v_gene: TRBV27
d_gene: TRBD1
CDR3nt: TGTGCCAGCAGCCCGGCGGGACAGGCCAACACAGATACGCAGTATTTT
CDR3aa: CASSPAGQANTDTQYF

abundance: -
len: 15
j_gene: TRBJ1-4
v_gene: TRBV15
d_gene: -
CDR3nt: TGTGCCACCAGCAGTTCCCCAGGGTCTAATGAAAAACTGTTTTTT
CDR3aa: CATSSSPGSNEKLFF

abundance: -
len: 12
j_gene: TRBJ2-1
v_gene: TRBV3-1/TRBV3-2
d_gene: -
CDR3nt: TGTGCCAGCAGCCAAGATGGGCGGAAGCAGTTCTTC
CDR3aa: CASSQDGRKQFF

abundance: few
len: 12
j_gene: TRBJ1-6
v_gene: TRBV7-9
d_gene: -
CDR3nt: TGTGCCAGCAGGGAGGGTAATTCACCCCTCCACTTT
CDR3aa: CASREGNSPLHF